The rows below give T cell receptor beta chains drawn from one sample of a study of cytomegalovirus exposure and HLA in healthy donors. Clones were read by immunoSEQ multiplex PCR, and TCRdb kept only the in-frame ones, dropping some. The sample includes roughly 75,000 clones. Sequencing used PBMCs. These TCRs come from a man aged 40-49 years in good health and CMV-seronegative. The CDR3 runs from the conserved cysteine through the conserved F or W. A D gene is named only where the DNA matches it firmly.

v_gene	j_gene	d_gene	CDR3nt	CDR3aa
TRBV29-1	TRBJ1-1	NA	TGCAGCGTCGAAACTACAGGGAGGGACACTGAAGCTTTCTTT	CSVETTGRDTEAFF
TRBV18	TRBJ2-3	NA	TGTGCCAGCTCACCAAGAACGGGGATTAGCACAGATACGCAGTATTTT	CASSPRTGISTDTQYF
TRBV19	TRBJ2-7	NA	TGTGCCAGTAAACTACAGGGTGGCCACGAGCAGTACTTC	CASKLQGGHEQYF
TRBV30	TRBJ2-2	TRBD2	TGTGCCTGGGTCCAGGGCGGAGCGGGAGTGACCGGGGAGCTGTTTTTT	CAWVQGGAGVTGELFF
TRBV2	TRBJ1-5	NA	TGTGCCAGCAGTGGTTCCGCGGGAGAGATAACCCAAGGACTTTATAGCAATCAGCCCCAGCATTTT	CASSGSAGEITQGLYSNQPQHF
TRBV5-5	TRBJ2-7	NA	TGTGCCAGCAGCTTTTTGGTTGGCGGCCAGGGGTTATACTACGAGCAGTACTTC	CASSFLVGGQGLYYEQYF
TRBV4-3	TRBJ1-2	NA	TGCGCCAGCAGCCCCGCCTGGGGGGGTTCTAACTATGGCTACACCTTC	CASSPAWGGSNYGYTF
TRBV5-6	TRBJ2-6	NA	TGTGCCAGCAGCCTAATTATGGCTGGGGCCAACGTCCTGACTTTC	CASSLIMAGANVLTF
TRBV28	TRBJ2-7	TRBD2	TGTGCCAGCTGGGAGGGGCGGGGAGACTACTACGAGCAGTACTTC	CASWEGRGDYYEQYF
TRBV7-8	TRBJ1-6	NA	TGTGCCAGCAGCTTAGCCAGGGCAAATTCACCCCTCCACTTT	CASSLARANSPLHF
TRBV7-9	TRBJ2-1	TRBD2	TGTGCCAGCAGCTTAGGTTGGACTAGCGGGAGTACGGAGGAGCAGTTCTTC	CASSLGWTSGSTEEQFF
TRBV7-8	TRBJ2-7	TRBD2	TGTGCCAGCAGCTCCACTAGCGGATCCTACGAGCAGTACTTC	CASSSTSGSYEQYF
TRBV2	TRBJ2-7	NA	TGTGCCAGCAGTGAGACTGTTGAGCAGTACTTC	CASSETVEQYF
TRBV5-6	TRBJ1-2	NA	TGTGCCAGCAGCTTGGCGCAGTCTAACTATGGCTACACCTTC	CASSLAQSNYGYTF
TRBV19	TRBJ1-1	NA	TGTGCCAGTAGTGTCCTCCCGGGGAGCACTGAAGCTTTCTTT	CASSVLPGSTEAFF
TRBV7-2	TRBJ2-7	NA	TGTGCCAGCAGCTTAAGGTCTAGCCTATCCTACGAGCAGTACTTC	CASSLRSSLSYEQYF